The 22 T cell receptor beta chains below come from one sample, sequenced in a study of molecular identifiers for immune sequencing clone quantification. TCRdb processed the PCR reads anew with MiXCR; each CDR3 protein has one entry. The sample lists under 600,000 distinct CDR3 sequences, 25% occurring once. Sequenced input: naive CD8+ T cells from blood, with Jurkat cell RNA spiked in. Described subset: FACS-sorted CD8+CD4-CCR7+CD45RA+ naive T cells. Receptor source: a human donor in good health. Some libraries in this study had Jurkat cell RNA spiked in.

The chain carries TRBV20-1 and TRBJ2-7; D gene uncertain. Germline V gives CDR1 DFQATT, CDR2 SNEGSKA (reference sequence). Deletions cut 4 bases from V and 0 bases from J, with 10 bases between. The CDR3 totals 13 residues. The CDR3, as DNA: TGCAGTGCTATCGCTTCGGTCTCCTACGAGCAGTACTTC. The encoded protein is CSAIASVSYEQYF.

The chain has TRBV24-1 and TRBJ2-7; possible D gene TRBD2, 6 bases. V was shortened by 1 base and J by 6 bases, with 9 bases between the two germline ends. CDR1 KGHDR and CDR2 SFDVKD come from the germline V gene. This CDR3 is built from 13 residues. CDR3 coding DNA: TGTGCCACCAGTGATTTCCAGGGAGGCGAGCAGTACTTC. It encodes CATSDFQGGEQYF.

This rearrangement joins TRBV7-2 to TRBJ1-5, with D perhaps TRBD1 (6 bases). Germline-derived CDR1 and CDR2 are SGHTA and FQGNSA. Trimming shortened V by 4 bases and J by 6 bases, and 16 bases separated the two germline ends. This CDR3 is built from 15 residues. The CDR3 is CASSSLDGGIQPQHF. CDR3 nucleotide sequence: TGTGCCAGCAGCTCCCTGGACGGGGGCATTCAGCCCCAGCATTTT.

The chain couples TRBV4-3 to TRBJ2-1, with 12 bases aligning to TRBD2. The V gene's germline CDR1 is LGHNA and CDR2 YSLEER. The ends lost 4 bases at V and 13 bases at J; junction bases unmatched: 11. The CDR3 length is 15 residues. The CDR3 DNA is TGCGCCAGCAGCCGAGACGTGGCTAGCGGGAGGGGTCAGTTCTTC. Encoded protein: CASSRDVASGRGQFF.

The table lists this clonotype with a few counts. The chain is built from TRBV4-3 and TRBJ2-7; 9 nucleotides agree with TRBD2. This CDR3 comprises 16 residues. Germline assignment: CDR1 LGHNA and CDR2 YSLEER. Losses at the gene ends were 4 bases for V and 2 bases for J; bases not matched to a gene: 9. The CDR3 coding sequence is TGCGCCAGCAGCCCTGGCGTAGCTAGCGGGACCTACGAGCAGTACTTC. The encoded protein is CASSPGVASGTYEQYF.

This clonotype has a count of ten or more. V and J are TRBV6-6 and TRBJ2-3; 11 bases match TRBD2. CDR1 is MNHNY, CDR2 SVGAGI, per germline (reference sequence). The CDR3 sequence is 16 residues long. Trimming cost V 5 bases and J 2 bases; bases outside gene matches: 6. The CDR3 DNA reads as TGTGCCAGCAGTCCGGGGACTAGCGGATACACAGATACGCAGTATTTT. It translates to CASSPGTSGYTDTQYF.

This chain uses TRBV2 with TRBJ2-1; possibly TRBD1 for D (7 bases). The CDR3 extends over 14 amino acids. V was clipped by 6 bases and J by 10 bases, with 19 bases between them. Germline V gene sequence: CDR1 SNHLY, CDR2 FYNNEI. CDR3 region: CASRGLDRAYEQFF. The CDR3 DNA reads as TGTGCCAGCAGGGGACTTGACAGGGCGTACGAGCAGTTCTTC.

This clonotype was observed a few times. The gene calls are TRBV27 and TRBJ1-5; possibly TRBD1 for D (6 bases). The V end lost 1 base, the J end lost 0 bases, and 13 bases lay between the germline ends. CDR1 MNHEY and CDR2 SMNVEV come from the germline V gene (reference sequence). The CDR3 length is 17 residues. CDR3 coding DNA: TGTGCCAGCAGTTTATATTCGAGGACAGTTAGCAATCAGCCCCAGCATTTT. It codes for CASSLYSRTVSNQPQHF.

This clonotype was observed a few times. The rearrangement uses TRBV14 and TRBJ2-1; 8 bases line up with TRBD2. This CDR3 region has 14 residues. Looked up from germline, CDR1 is SGHDN and CDR2 is FVKESK. Losses at the gene ends were 6 bases for V and 5 bases for J; bases not matched to a gene: 6. As DNA, the CDR3 is TGTGCCAGCAGGCCCAGCGGGGGCCACAATGAGCAGTTCTTC. Its translation is CASRPSGGHNEQFF.

The CDR3 sequence is CASSQEDGATSPLHF. CDR3 bases: TGCGCCAGCAGCCAAGAGGACGGGGCTACTTCACCCCTCCACTTT. The V gene is TRBV4-3, the J gene TRBJ1-6, with TRBD1 as a possible D gene (5 bases). Germline lookup yields CDR1 LGHNA and CDR2 YSLEER. Trimming took 0 bases from V and 9 from J, leaving 12 bases between them. The CDR3 totals 15 residues.

As for this clonotype: A read error may explain this, as a much larger clone is one base away. This chain links TRBV27 with TRBJ1-4; D unclear. The V gene's germline CDR1 is MNHEY and CDR2 SMNVEV (reference sequence). This CDR3 region has 15 residues. Written as DNA, the CDR3 is TGTGCCAGCAGTCAACTCCATCTTGTGAATGAAAAACCGTTTTTT. As protein: CASSQLHLVNEKPFF.

This clonotype has a handful of counts. V is TRBV6-5 and J is TRBJ1-2; the D is unclear. CDR1 is MNHEY, CDR2 SVGAGI, per germline. The CDR3 totals 14 residues. Deletions cut 0 bases from V and 2 bases from J, with 7 bases between. The CDR3 DNA is TGTGCCAGCAGTTACTCGACATACAACTATGGCTACACCTTC. It encodes CASSYSTYNYGYTF.

In its sample, this clonotype was seen a few times. The chain has TRBV27 and TRBJ2-3; D unresolved. The end of the DNA fits TRBJ1-5 better, so the J call may be wrong. The CDR3 totals 11 residues. Germline V gene sequence: CDR1 MNHEY, CDR2 SMNVEV (reference sequence). CDR3: CASRLQDTQHF. The CDR3, as DNA: TGTGCCAGTAGACTGCAAGATACGCAGCATTTT.

This clonotype came up many times. The rearrangement links TRBV12-3 or TRBV12-4 to TRBJ1-4, with D unresolved. The CDR3 length is 11 residues. V was cut by 9 bases and J by 7 bases, with 9 bases left in between. This CDR3 reads CASRAGEKLFF. The DNA of the CDR3 is TGTGCCAGTAGGGCCGGTGAAAAACTGTTTTTT.

This clonotype was seen a single time. The conserved phenylalanine or tryptophan normally closing the CDR3 is absent here, so this likely arose from a read error. The chain carries TRBV24-1 and TRBJ1-1, with TRBD1 matching 7 bases. The CDR3 contains 15 residues. Germline CDR1 reads KGHDR; CDR2 reads SFDVKD. V dropped 3 bases and J dropped 3; count of bases not matched to a gene: 6. The CDR3 DNA is TGTGCCACCAGTGATGGACAGGCGGGGTACACTGAAGCTTTCCTT. This translates into CATSDGQAGYTEAFL.

V gene TRBV9 combines with J gene TRBJ2-7; 7 bases are shared with TRBD1. Germline V CDR1 and CDR2: SGDLS, YYNGEE. This CDR3 is 15 amino acids long. V shed 2 bases, J shed 1 base, and the junction held 6 bases outside the gene matches. The CDR3: CASSVSGTESYEQYF. CDR3 in DNA: TGTGCCAGCAGCGTTTCCGGGACAGAATCCTACGAGCAGTACTTC.

This clonotype was picked up many times. This chain joins TRBV7-9 and TRBJ1-2; no clear D. Trimming removed 1 base at V and 6 bases at J, with 9 bases between. The CDR3 sequence is 13 residues long. Germline CDR1 reads SEHNR; CDR2 reads FQNEAQ (reference sequence). CDR3 amino acids: CASSLDWANGYTF. The CDR3 DNA reads as TGTGCCAGCAGCTTAGATTGGGCCAATGGCTACACCTTC. The complete variable domain, with remaining parts taken from reference TRBV7-9 and TRBJ1-2, reads DTGVSQNPRHKITKRGQNVTFRCDPISEHNRLYWYRQTLGQGPEFLTYFQNEAQLEKSRLLSDRFSAERPKGSFSTLEIQRTEQGDSAMYLCASSLDWANGYTFGSGTRLTVV.

This sequence joins TRBV7-9 and TRBJ2-7; 10 positions match TRBD2. V gave up 2 bases and J gave up 5 bases; unmatched junction bases: 0. CDR1 is SEHNR, CDR2 FQNEAQ, per germline (reference sequence). CDR3 length: 13 residues. The CDR3 loop is CASSLTSGDEQYF. CDR3 in DNA: TGTGCCAGCAGCTTAACTAGCGGGGACGAGCAGTACTTC.

With regard to this clonotype: It may be a read error: a sequence one base away is much more abundant. The chain employs TRBV6-6 and TRBJ2-7; maybe TRBD2 (5 bases). The V gene's germline CDR1 is MNHNY and CDR2 SVGAGI (reference sequence). This CDR3 has 14 amino acids. V was clipped by 5 bases and J by 2 bases, with 13 bases between them. CDR3: CASSGNGETYEQYF. DNA for the CDR3: TGTGCCAGCAGTGGGAACGGGGAAACCTACGAGCAGTACTTC.

At least ten counts were recorded for this clonotype. This rearrangement joins TRBV7-9 to TRBJ2-7; no definite D call. This CDR3 contains 13 residues. The V end lost 3 bases, the J end lost 7 bases, and 13 bases lay between the germline ends. In germline, CDR1 is SEHNR, CDR2 FQNEAQ (reference sequence). The CDR3 loop reads CASSLGHRGEQYF. In DNA form, the CDR3 reads TGTGCCAGCAGCTTGGGTCATCGTGGAGAGCAGTACTTC.

This rearrangement joins TRBV11-3 to TRBJ2-2; D is possibly TRBD1 (6 bases). V was pared by 5 bases and J by 5 bases, with 18 bases between. The CDR3 extends over 16 amino acids. Germline V lookup: CDR1 SGHNT, CDR2 YENEEA. The CDR3 region has the DNA TGTGCCAGCAGCCCAAGTGTAAGGGGGAGTACCGGGGAGCTGTTTTTT. It yields the protein CASSPSVRGSTGELFF. Full variable domain (outside the CDR3, taken from reference TRBV11-3 and TRBJ2-2): EAGVVQSPRYKIIEKKQPVAFWCNPISGHNTLYWYLQNLGQGPELLIRYENEEAVDDSQLPKDRFSAERLKGVDSTLKIQPAELGDSAVYLCASSPSVRGSTGELFFGEGSRLTVL.

This clonotype turned up a few times. The V and J genes are TRBV4-2 and TRBJ1-1; TRBD1 is a possible D gene (5 bases). The CDR3 runs 17 residues. The V end was cut by 0 bases, the J end by 1 base, with 15 bases between. CDR1 LGHNA and CDR2 YNFKEQ come from the germline V gene. The CDR3 DNA reads TGTGCCAGCAGCCAAGATGTTGCAGGGTTGGGGAACACTGAAGCTTTCTTT. The encoded protein is CASSQDVAGLGNTEAFF.